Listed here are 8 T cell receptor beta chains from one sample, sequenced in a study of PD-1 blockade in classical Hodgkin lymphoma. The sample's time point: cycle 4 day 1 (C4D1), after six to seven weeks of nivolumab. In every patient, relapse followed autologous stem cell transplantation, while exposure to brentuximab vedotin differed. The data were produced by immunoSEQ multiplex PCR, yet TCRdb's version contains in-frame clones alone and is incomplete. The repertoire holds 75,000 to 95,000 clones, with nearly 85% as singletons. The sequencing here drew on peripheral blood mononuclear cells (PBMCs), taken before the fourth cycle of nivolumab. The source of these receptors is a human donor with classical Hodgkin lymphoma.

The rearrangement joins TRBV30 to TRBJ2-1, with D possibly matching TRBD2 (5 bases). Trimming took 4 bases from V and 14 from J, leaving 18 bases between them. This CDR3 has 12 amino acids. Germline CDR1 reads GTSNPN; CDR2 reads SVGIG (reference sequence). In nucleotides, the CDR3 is TGTGCCTGGAACCTGGGCCTGAGGGAGAAGTTCTTC. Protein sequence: CAWNLGLREKFF.

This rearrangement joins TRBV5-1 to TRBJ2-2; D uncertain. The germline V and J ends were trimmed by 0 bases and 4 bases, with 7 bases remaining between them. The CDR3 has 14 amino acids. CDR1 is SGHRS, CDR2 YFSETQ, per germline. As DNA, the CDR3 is TGCGCCAGCAGCTTGGGAGCCGGCACCGGGGAGCTGTTTTTT. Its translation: CASSLGAGTGELFF.

The CDR3 sequence is CASSPGAGVTGELFF. The CDR3 region has the DNA TGTGCCAGCAGCCCGGGGGCGGGAGTCACCGGGGAGCTGTTTTTT. This sequence joins TRBV9 and TRBJ2-2, with TRBD2 as a possible D gene (7 bases). Germline V lookup: CDR1 SGDLS, CDR2 YYNGEE. CDR3 length: 15 residues. V lost 4 bases and J 4 bases, leaving 14 bases between the germline ends.

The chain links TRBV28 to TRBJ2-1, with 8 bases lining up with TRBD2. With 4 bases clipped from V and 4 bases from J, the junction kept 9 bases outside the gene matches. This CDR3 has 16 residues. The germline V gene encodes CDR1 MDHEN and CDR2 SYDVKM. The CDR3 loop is CASSSLTSVLYNEQFF. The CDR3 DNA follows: TGTGCCAGCAGTTCCCTGACTAGCGTCCTATACAATGAGCAGTTCTTC.

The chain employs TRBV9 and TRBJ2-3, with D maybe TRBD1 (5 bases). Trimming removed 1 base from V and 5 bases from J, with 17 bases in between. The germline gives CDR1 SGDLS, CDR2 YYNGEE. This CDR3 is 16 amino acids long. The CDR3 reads CASSVSGPQGGDTQYF. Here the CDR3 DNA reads TGTGCCAGCAGCGTAAGTGGCCCCCAGGGTGGAGATACGCAGTATTTT.

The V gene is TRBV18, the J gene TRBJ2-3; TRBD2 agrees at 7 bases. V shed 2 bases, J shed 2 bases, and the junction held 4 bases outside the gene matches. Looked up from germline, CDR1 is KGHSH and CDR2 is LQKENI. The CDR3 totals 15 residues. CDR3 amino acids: CASSPVLAATDTQYF. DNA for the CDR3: TGTGCCAGCTCACCAGTCCTAGCGGCCACAGATACGCAGTATTTT.

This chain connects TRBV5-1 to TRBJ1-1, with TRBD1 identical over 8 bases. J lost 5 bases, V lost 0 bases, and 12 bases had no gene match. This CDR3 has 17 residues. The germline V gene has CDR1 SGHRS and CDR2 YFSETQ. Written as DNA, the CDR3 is TGCGCCAGCAGCTTGGGCACCCCTCGGACAGGGCGGACTGAAGCTTTCTTT. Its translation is CASSLGTPRTGRTEAFF.

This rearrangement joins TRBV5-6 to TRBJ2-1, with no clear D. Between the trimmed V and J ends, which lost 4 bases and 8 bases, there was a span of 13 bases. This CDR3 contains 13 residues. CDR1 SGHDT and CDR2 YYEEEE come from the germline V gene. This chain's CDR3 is CASSLPGVHEQFF. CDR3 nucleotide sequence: TGTGCCAGCAGCCTCCCTGGAGTCCATGAGCAGTTCTTC.